These T cell receptor beta chains were read from a single sample in a study of T cells after yellow fever vaccination. TCRdb recomputed calls from the 5' RACE reads with MiXCR, one row per CDR3 protein. The repertoire holds approximately 250,000 distinct CDR3 sequences, with about 5.2% as singletons. Sequences were derived from CD4+ T cells sorted from PBMCs, sampled on the day of the yellow fever booster vaccination. Receptors were obtained from a man younger than 35 who received the YFV17D yellow fever vaccine. Both conserved end residues are part of each CDR3. A D gene is named only where the DNA matches it firmly. Some rows have no size entry. The others give once, few or many, or a class for an expanded clone.

v_gene: TRBV6-2/TRBV6-3; abundance: NA; j_gene: TRBJ1-2; d_gene: NA; CDR3nt: TGTGCCAGCAGTTACTCGAGACGGAGCTACACCTTC; CDR3aa: CASSYSRRSYTF
v_gene: TRBV7-2; abundance: many; j_gene: TRBJ2-1; d_gene: TRBD1; CDR3nt: TGTGCCAGCAGCCGGGACAGGGGGAACAATGAGCAGTTCTTC; CDR3aa: CASSRDRGNNEQFF
v_gene: TRBV7-2; abundance: NA; j_gene: TRBJ2-3; d_gene: TRBD2; CDR3nt: TGTGCCAGCAGCTTATGGGGCCTGAGCGGGGGGCCGACAGATACGCAGTATTTT; CDR3aa: CASSLWGLSGGPTDTQYF
v_gene: TRBV12-3/TRBV12-4; abundance: NA; j_gene: TRBJ1-4; d_gene: TRBD1; CDR3nt: TGTGCCAGCAGACCGGACAGGCGGATTGAAAAACTGTTTTTT; CDR3aa: CASRPDRRIEKLFF
v_gene: TRBV20-1; abundance: many; j_gene: TRBJ2-7; d_gene: NA; CDR3nt: TGCAGTGCTAGAGACCAACTCTCTAGGACAGTCCACGAGCAGTACTTC; CDR3aa: CSARDQLSRTVHEQYF
v_gene: TRBV4-2; abundance: many; j_gene: TRBJ2-1; d_gene: NA; CDR3nt: TGTGCCAGCAGCCATCCTCGGGGCCCAGAGCAGTTCTTC; CDR3aa: CASSHPRGPEQFF
v_gene: TRBV28; abundance: few; j_gene: TRBJ2-3; d_gene: NA; CDR3nt: TGTGCCAGCAGTTTGTTGTCGGAGAAGCAGTATTTT; CDR3aa: CASSLLSEKQYF
v_gene: TRBV5-1; abundance: many; j_gene: TRBJ1-1; d_gene: NA; CDR3nt: TGCGCCAGCAGCTGGGGAGGAGCGGACACTGAAGCTTTCTTT; CDR3aa: CASSWGGADTEAFF
v_gene: TRBV10-3; abundance: NA; j_gene: TRBJ2-3; d_gene: NA; CDR3nt: TGTGCCATCAAATTGAAGAGCACAGATACGCAGTATTTT; CDR3aa: CAIKLKSTDTQYF
v_gene: TRBV20-1; abundance: few; j_gene: TRBJ2-1; d_gene: TRBD2; CDR3nt: TGCAGTGCATCCCCTGCTAGCGGGCCGTACAATGAGCAGTTCTTC; CDR3aa: CSASPASGPYNEQFF
v_gene: TRBV7-9; abundance: few; j_gene: TRBJ2-5; d_gene: TRBD1; CDR3nt: TGTGCCAGCACCCTGACAGGGGGGCAAGAGACCCAGTACTTC; CDR3aa: CASTLTGGQETQYF
v_gene: TRBV20-1; abundance: NA; j_gene: TRBJ2-7; d_gene: TRBD2; CDR3nt: TGCAGTGCTAGGCCGGCGGGACTAGCGGGTTACGAGCAGTACTTC; CDR3aa: CSARPAGLAGYEQYF
v_gene: TRBV9; abundance: many; j_gene: TRBJ2-2; d_gene: NA; CDR3nt: TGTGCCAGCAGCGTAGGAGTGCCGAACACCGGGGAGCTGTTTTTT; CDR3aa: CASSVGVPNTGELFF
v_gene: TRBV18; abundance: few; j_gene: TRBJ2-1; d_gene: NA; CDR3nt: TGTGCCAGCGGGGGGGGCCGGAATGAGCAGTTCTTC; CDR3aa: CASGGGRNEQFF
v_gene: TRBV6-5; abundance: many; j_gene: TRBJ2-3; d_gene: TRBD2; CDR3nt: TGTGCCAGCAGTTACTTTAGCCCTAGCGGGCCGGGAGGCACAGATACGCAGTATTTT; CDR3aa: CASSYFSPSGPGGTDTQYF
v_gene: TRBV10-3; abundance: NA; j_gene: TRBJ1-6; d_gene: NA; CDR3nt: TGTGCCATCAAAGGGATGTGGGATTCACCCCTCCACTTT; CDR3aa: CAIKGMWDSPLHF
v_gene: TRBV12-3/TRBV12-4; abundance: few; j_gene: TRBJ1-6; d_gene: NA; CDR3nt: TGTGCCAGCAGTTTTTTGAGGGCTTCACCCCTCCACTTT; CDR3aa: CASSFLRASPLHF
v_gene: TRBV18; abundance: NA; j_gene: TRBJ2-5; d_gene: TRBD1; CDR3nt: TGTGCCAGCTCAAGCGGGACAGGGCTCGGGGAGACCCAGTACTTC; CDR3aa: CASSSGTGLGETQYF
v_gene: TRBV29-1; abundance: NA; j_gene: TRBJ1-2; d_gene: TRBD1; CDR3nt: TGCAGCGGTGGACCGGGACAGGGTGATGGCTACACCTTC; CDR3aa: CSGGPGQGDGYTF
v_gene: TRBV7-2; abundance: many; j_gene: TRBJ1-3; d_gene: NA; CDR3nt: TGTGCCAGCAGCTTTGACTGGGACTCTGGAAACACCATATATTTT; CDR3aa: CASSFDWDSGNTIYF
v_gene: TRBV4-3; abundance: many; j_gene: TRBJ2-1; d_gene: TRBD2; CDR3nt: TGCGCCAGCAGCCAACGATTAACGGGGGGACGCTCCTACAATGAGCAGTTCTTC; CDR3aa: CASSQRLTGGRSYNEQFF
v_gene: TRBV19; abundance: NA; j_gene: TRBJ1-2; d_gene: NA; CDR3nt: TGTGCCAGTACAACTCGAGCTAACTATGGCTACACCTTC; CDR3aa: CASTTRANYGYTF
v_gene: TRBV7-6; abundance: NA; j_gene: TRBJ1-1; d_gene: NA; CDR3nt: TGTGCCAGGGAAAGGCGGAATATTGAAGCTTTCTTT; CDR3aa: CARERRNIEAFF
v_gene: TRBV5-5; abundance: NA; j_gene: TRBJ2-3; d_gene: TRBD2; CDR3nt: TGTGCCAGCAGCCGCCGACTAGCGGGGGACACAGATACGCAGTATTTT; CDR3aa: CASSRRLAGDTDTQYF
v_gene: TRBV7-2; abundance: many; j_gene: TRBJ2-5; d_gene: NA; CDR3nt: TGTGCCAGCAGCTTCCGAATCGGAGGGGCGGAGACCCAGTACTTC; CDR3aa: CASSFRIGGAETQYF
v_gene: TRBV6-5; abundance: few; j_gene: TRBJ2-3; d_gene: NA; CDR3nt: TGTGCCAGCAGTTCACAGGGAACAGATACGCAGTATTTT; CDR3aa: CASSSQGTDTQYF
v_gene: TRBV25-1; abundance: few; j_gene: TRBJ2-3; d_gene: NA; CDR3nt: TGTGCCAGTACCCCAGGGGGGGCCGAAGATACGCAGTATTTT; CDR3aa: CASTPGGAEDTQYF
v_gene: TRBV7-3; abundance: few; j_gene: TRBJ1-1; d_gene: NA; CDR3nt: TGTGCCAGCAGCTTAAGAGTGGGGGTCGGCACTGAAGCTTTCTTT; CDR3aa: CASSLRVGVGTEAFF
v_gene: TRBV5-1; abundance: few; j_gene: TRBJ1-2; d_gene: TRBD1; CDR3nt: TGCGCCAGCAGTACGGGACAGGCGATTAACTATGGCTACACCTTC; CDR3aa: CASSTGQAINYGYTF
v_gene: TRBV12-5; abundance: few; j_gene: TRBJ2-3; d_gene: NA; CDR3nt: TGTGCTAGTGGTTTAGATTCTAGCACAGATACGCAGTATTTT; CDR3aa: CASGLDSSTDTQYF
v_gene: TRBV5-1; abundance: many; j_gene: TRBJ1-2; d_gene: NA; CDR3nt: TGCGCCAGCAGCCTGCAATCGTTGGGGGGCTATGGCTACACCTTC; CDR3aa: CASSLQSLGGYGYTF
v_gene: TRBV10-3; abundance: many; j_gene: TRBJ2-3; d_gene: TRBD2; CDR3nt: TGTGCCATCAGGCCTAGCGGGGGCACAGATACGCAGTATTTT; CDR3aa: CAIRPSGGTDTQYF
v_gene: TRBV5-5; abundance: many; j_gene: TRBJ1-5; d_gene: TRBD1; CDR3nt: TGTGCCAGCAGCTCGGGACAGGGAAAGACTGGGGATCAGCCCCAGCATTTT; CDR3aa: CASSSGQGKTGDQPQHF
v_gene: TRBV7-3; abundance: few; j_gene: TRBJ1-3; d_gene: NA; CDR3nt: TGTGCCAGCAGCTTAAATCCCCCTACAGACTCTGGAAACACCATATATTTT; CDR3aa: CASSLNPPTDSGNTIYF
v_gene: TRBV18; abundance: NA; j_gene: TRBJ2-7; d_gene: TRBD1; CDR3nt: TGTGCCAGCTCACGAGGGATGAGGGGGCAGGCCTACGAGCAGTACTTC; CDR3aa: CASSRGMRGQAYEQYF
v_gene: TRBV2; abundance: many; j_gene: TRBJ2-4; d_gene: NA; CDR3nt: TGTGCCAGCAGAAGGGGGAACGCCAAAAACATTCAGTACTTC; CDR3aa: CASRRGNAKNIQYF
v_gene: TRBV7-8; abundance: NA; j_gene: TRBJ2-5; d_gene: TRBD1; CDR3nt: TGTGCCAGCAGCTTCGTTCCGAGTCAAACAGGGGTGGAGACCCAGTACTTC; CDR3aa: CASSFVPSQTGVETQYF